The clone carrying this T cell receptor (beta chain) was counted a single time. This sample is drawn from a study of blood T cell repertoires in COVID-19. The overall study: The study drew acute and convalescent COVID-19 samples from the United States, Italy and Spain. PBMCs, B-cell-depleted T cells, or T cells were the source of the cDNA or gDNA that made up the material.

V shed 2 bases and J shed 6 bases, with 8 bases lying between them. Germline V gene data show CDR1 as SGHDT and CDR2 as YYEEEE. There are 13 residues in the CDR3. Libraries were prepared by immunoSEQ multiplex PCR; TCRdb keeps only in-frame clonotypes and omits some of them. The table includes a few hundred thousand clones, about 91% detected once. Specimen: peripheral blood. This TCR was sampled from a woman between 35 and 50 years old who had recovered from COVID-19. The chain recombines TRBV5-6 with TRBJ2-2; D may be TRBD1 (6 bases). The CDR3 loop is CASSFRTAGELFF. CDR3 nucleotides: TGTGCCAGCAGCTTCAGGACAGCCGGGGAGCTGTTTTTT. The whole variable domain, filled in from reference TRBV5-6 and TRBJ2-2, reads DAGVTQSPTHLIKTRGQQVTLRCSPKSGHDTVSWYQQALGQGPQFIFQYYEEEERQRGNFPDRFSGHQFPNYSSELNVNALLLGDSALYLCASSFRTAGELFFGEGSRLTVL.